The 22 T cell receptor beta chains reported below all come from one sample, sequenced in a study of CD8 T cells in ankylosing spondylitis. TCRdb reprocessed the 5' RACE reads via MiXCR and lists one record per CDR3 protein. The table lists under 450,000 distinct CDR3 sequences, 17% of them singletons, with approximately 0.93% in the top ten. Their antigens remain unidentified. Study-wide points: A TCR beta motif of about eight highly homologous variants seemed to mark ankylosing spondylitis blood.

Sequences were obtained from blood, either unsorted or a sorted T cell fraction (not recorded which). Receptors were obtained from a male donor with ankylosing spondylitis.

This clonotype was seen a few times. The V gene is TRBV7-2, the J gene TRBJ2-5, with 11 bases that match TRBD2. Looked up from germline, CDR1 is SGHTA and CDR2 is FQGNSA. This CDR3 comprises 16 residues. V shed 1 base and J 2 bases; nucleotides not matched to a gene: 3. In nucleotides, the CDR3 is TGTGCCAGCAGCTTAGGACTAGCGGGGCAGCAAGAGACCCAGTACTTC. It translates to CASSLGLAGQQETQYF. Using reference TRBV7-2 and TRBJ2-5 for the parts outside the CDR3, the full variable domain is GAGVSQSPSNKVTEKGKDVELRCDPISGHTALYWYRQSLGQGLEFLIYFQGNSAPDKSGLPSDRFSAERTGGSVSTLTIQRTQQEDSAVYLCASSLGLAGQQETQYFGPGTRLLVL.

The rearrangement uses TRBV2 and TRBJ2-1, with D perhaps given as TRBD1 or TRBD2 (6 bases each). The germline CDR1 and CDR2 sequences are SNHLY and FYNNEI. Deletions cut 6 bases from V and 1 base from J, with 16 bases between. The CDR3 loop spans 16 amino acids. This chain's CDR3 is CASSIKRGESYNEQFF. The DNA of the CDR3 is TGTGCCAGCAGCATAAAAAGGGGGGAGTCCTACAATGAGCAGTTCTTC.

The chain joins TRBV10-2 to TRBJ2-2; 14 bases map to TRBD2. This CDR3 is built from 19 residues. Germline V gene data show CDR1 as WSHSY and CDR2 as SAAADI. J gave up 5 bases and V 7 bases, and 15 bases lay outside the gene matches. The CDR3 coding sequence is TGCGCCAGCATTGCCGGGACTAGCGGGAGCCCACGGGGGACCGGGGAGCTGTTTTTT. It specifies CASIAGTSGSPRGTGELFF.

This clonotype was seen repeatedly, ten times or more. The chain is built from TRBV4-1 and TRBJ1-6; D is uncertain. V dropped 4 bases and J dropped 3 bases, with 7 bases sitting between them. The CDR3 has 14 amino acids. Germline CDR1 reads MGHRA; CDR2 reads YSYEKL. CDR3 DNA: TGCGCCAGCAGCCGCGGGAGCTATAATTCACCCCTCCACTTT. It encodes CASSRGSYNSPLHF.

CDR3 nucleotides: TGCGCCAGCAGCCAAAAGGGTCAGATAATACCCGGGGAGCTGTTTTTT. Amino acid sequence: CASSQKGQIIPGELFF. This rearrangement joins TRBV4-1 to TRBJ2-2; no firm D call. V was trimmed by 2 bases and J by 6 bases, leaving 16 bases between them. CDR3 length: 16 residues. Germline-derived CDR1 and CDR2 are MGHRA and YSYEKL.

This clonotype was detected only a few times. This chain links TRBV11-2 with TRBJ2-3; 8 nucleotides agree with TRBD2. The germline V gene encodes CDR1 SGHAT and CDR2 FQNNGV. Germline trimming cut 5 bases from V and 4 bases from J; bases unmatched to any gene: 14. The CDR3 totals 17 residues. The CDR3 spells CASSGRGLAGRADTQYF. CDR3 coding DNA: TGTGCCAGCAGCGGTAGAGGGTTAGCGGGGAGGGCAGATACGCAGTATTTT.

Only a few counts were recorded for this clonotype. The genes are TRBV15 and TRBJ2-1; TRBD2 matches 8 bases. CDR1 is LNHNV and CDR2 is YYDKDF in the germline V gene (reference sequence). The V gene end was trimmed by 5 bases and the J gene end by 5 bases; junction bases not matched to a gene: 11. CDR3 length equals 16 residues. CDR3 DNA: TGTGCCACCAGCCCTCAGTCGGGAGGGACACACAATGAGCAGTTCTTC. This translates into CATSPQSGGTHNEQFF.

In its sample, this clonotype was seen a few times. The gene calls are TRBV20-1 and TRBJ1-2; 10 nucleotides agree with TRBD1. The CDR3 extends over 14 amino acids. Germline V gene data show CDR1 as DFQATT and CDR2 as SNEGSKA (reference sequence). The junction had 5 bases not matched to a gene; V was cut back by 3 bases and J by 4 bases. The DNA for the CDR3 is TGCAGTGCTAGGTCCGGGACAGGGGCCTATGGCTACACCTTC. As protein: CSARSGTGAYGYTF.

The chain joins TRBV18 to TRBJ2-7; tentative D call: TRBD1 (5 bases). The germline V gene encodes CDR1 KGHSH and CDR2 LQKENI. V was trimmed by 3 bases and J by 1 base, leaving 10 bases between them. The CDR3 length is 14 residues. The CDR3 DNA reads TGTGCCAGCTCACCTCTGGACAATTCCTACGAGCAGTACTTC. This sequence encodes CASSPLDNSYEQYF.

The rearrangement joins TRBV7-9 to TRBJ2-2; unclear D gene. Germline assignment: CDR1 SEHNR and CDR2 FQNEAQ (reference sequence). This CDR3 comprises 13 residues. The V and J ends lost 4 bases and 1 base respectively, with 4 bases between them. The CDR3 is CASSYMNTGELFF. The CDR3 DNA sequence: TGTGCCAGCAGCTATATGAACACCGGGGAGCTGTTTTTT.

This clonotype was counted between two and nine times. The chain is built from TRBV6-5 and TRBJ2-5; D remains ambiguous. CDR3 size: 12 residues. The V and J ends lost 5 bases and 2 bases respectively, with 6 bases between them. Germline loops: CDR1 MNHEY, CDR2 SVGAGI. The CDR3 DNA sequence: TGTGCCAGCAGTCGGAAGCAAGAGACCCAGTACTTC. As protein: CASSRKQETQYF.

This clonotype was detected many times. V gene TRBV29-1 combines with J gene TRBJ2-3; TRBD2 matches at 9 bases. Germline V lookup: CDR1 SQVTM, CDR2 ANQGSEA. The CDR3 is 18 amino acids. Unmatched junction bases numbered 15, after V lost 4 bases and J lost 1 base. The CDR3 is CSVGHPKGGRARTDTQYF. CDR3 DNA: TGCAGCGTTGGGCACCCCAAGGGCGGGAGGGCACGCACAGATACGCAGTATTTT.

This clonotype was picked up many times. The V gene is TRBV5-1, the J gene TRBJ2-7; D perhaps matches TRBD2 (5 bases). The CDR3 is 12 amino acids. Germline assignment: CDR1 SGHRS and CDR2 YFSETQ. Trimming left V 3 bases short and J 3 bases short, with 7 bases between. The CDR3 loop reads CASSSDYYEQYF. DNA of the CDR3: TGCGCCAGCAGCTCAGACTACTACGAGCAGTACTTC.

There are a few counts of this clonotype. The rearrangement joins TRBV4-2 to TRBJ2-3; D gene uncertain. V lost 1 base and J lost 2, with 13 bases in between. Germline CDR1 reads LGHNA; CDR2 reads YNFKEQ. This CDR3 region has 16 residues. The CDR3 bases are TGTGCCAGCAGCCAAGGAAGGTCGGCAAACACAGATACGCAGTATTTT. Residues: CASSQGRSANTDTQYF.

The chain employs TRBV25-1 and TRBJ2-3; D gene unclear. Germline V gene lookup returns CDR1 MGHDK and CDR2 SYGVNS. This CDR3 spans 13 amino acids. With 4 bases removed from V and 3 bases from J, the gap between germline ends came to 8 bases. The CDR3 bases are TGTGCCAGCAGTGGGGGTAAAACAGATACGCAGTATTTT. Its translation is CASSGGKTDTQYF.

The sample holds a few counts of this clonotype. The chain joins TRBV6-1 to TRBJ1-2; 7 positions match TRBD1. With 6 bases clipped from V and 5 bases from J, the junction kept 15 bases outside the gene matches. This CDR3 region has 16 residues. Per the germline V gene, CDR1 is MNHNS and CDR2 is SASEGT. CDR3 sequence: CASSPTGIGGAYGYTF. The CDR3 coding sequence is TGTGCCAGCAGCCCAACGGGGATAGGGGGCGCGTATGGCTACACCTTC.

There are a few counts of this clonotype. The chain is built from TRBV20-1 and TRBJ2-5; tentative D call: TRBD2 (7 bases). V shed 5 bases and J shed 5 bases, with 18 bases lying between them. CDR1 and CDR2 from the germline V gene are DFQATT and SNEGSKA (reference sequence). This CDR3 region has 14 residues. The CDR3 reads CSALQTRGAETQYF. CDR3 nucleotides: TGCAGTGCTCTCCAGACCCGGGGGGCGGAGACCCAGTACTTC.

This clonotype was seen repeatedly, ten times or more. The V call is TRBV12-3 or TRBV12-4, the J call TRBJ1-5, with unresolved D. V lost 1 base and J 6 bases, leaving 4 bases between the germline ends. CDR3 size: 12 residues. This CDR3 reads CASSLGGQPQHF. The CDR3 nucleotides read TGTGCCAGCAGTTTAGGTGGTCAGCCCCAGCATTTT.

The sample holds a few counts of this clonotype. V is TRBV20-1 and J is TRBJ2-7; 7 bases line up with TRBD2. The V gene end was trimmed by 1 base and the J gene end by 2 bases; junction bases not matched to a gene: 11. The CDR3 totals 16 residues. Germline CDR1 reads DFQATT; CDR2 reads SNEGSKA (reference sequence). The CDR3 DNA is TGCAGTGCTAGAGGCGGGCGGGGGACGTTTACCTACGAGCAGTACTTC. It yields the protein CSARGGRGTFTYEQYF.

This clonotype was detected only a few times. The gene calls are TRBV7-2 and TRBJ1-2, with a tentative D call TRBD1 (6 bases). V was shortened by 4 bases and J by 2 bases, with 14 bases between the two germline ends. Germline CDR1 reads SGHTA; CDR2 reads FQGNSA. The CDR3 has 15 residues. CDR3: CASSSDYRANYGYTF. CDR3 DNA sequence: TGTGCCAGCAGCTCAGATTACAGGGCGAACTATGGCTACACCTTC.

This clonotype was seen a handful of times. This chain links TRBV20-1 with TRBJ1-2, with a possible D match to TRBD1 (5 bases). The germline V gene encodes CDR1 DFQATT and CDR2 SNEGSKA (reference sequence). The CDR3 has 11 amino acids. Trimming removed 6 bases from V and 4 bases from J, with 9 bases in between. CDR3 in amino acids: CSATQGYGYTF. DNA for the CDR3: TGCAGTGCGACGCAGGGCTATGGCTACACCTTC.

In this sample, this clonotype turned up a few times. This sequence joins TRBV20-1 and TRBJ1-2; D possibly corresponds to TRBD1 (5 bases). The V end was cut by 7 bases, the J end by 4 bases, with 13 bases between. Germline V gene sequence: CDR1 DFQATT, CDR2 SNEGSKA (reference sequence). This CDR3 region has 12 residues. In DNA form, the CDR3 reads TGCAGTGTTAATGACAGAGCCTATGGCTACACCTTC. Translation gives CSVNDRAYGYTF.